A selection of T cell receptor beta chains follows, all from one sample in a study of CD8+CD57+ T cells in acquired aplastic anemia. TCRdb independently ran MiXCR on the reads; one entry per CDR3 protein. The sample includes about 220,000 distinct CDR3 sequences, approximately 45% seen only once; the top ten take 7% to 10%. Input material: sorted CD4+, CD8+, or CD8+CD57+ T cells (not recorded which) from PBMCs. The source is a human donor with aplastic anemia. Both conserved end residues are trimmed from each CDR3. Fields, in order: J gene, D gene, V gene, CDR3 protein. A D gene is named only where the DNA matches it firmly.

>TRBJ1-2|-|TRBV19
ASTRALGGYT
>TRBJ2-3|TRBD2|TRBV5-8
ASSATSGAPDTQY
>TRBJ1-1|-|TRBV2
ATRDRAQGPEAF
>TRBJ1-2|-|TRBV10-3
ASGQFYGYT
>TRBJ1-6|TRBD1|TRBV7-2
ASSPRQGGYNSPLH
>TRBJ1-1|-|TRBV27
ASSSAAAEAF
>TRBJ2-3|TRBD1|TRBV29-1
GVDGTGGTADTQY
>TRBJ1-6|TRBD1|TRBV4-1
ASSHGTGEGSPLH
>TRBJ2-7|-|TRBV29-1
SVEDPAGGSTYEQY
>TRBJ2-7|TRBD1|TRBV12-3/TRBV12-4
ASSLGTGLSYEQY